This T cell receptor beta chain derives from a study of early T cells in non-severe SARS-CoV-2 infection. V was pared by 0 bases and J by 4 bases, with 15 bases between. Germline V lookup: CDR1 LNHNV, CDR2 YYDKDF (reference sequence). CDR3 size: 17 residues. Each CDR3 protein gets one entry after TCRdb re-called the 5' RACE reads with MiXCR. The sample yields tens of thousands of distinct CDR3 sequences, about 12% seen once. This receptor was taken from an adult who was a healthcare worker with PCR-confirmed SARS-CoV-2 infection or an uninfected control (not recorded which). V and J are TRBV15 and TRBJ1-4; no clear D. The material was whole blood, obtained at baseline. The CDR3 region has the DNA TGTGCCACCAGCAGAGATCAAGGTAGAAGACATAATGAAAAACTGTTTTTT. Translated: CATSRDQGRRHNEKLFF. Full variable domain (rest looked up from reference TRBV15 and TRBJ1-4): DAMVIQNPRYQVTQFGKPVTLSCSQTLNHNVMYWYQQKSSQAPKLLFHYYDKDFNNEADTPDNFQSRRPNTSFCFLDIRSPGLGDTAMYLCATSRDQGRRHNEKLFFGSGTQLSVL.